The following is a TCR beta chain sequence with its context. The same CDR3 also results from other DNA sequences found in this sample. Clones were sequenced by immunoSEQ multiplex PCR, and TCRdb holds only the in-frame ones, with some missing. In the table there are a few hundred thousand clones, more than 70% of which are singletons. Looked up from germline, CDR1 is WNHNN and CDR2 is SYGVQD (reference sequence). The CDR3 length is 15 residues. J was trimmed by 4 bases and V by 0 bases; bases with no gene match: 2. These data originate in a study of blood T cell repertoires in COVID-19. Study overall: Some COVID-19 samples were acute and others convalescent; all came from the United States, Italy and Spain. PBMCs, B-cell-depleted T cells, or T cells provided the cDNA or gDNA that made up the material.

The sequence came from a man younger than 35 who had recovered from COVID-19. Input material: peripheral blood. The chain combines TRBV10-1 with TRBJ2-1; 8 bases fit TRBD2. The CDR3 region has the DNA TGCGCCAGCAGTGAGTCAAGCGGGGGTTACAATGAGCAGTTCTTC. It codes for CASSESSGGYNEQFF.